The sample holds a few counts of the clone carrying this TCR beta chain. No antigen is known for it. The sample originates from a study of early T cells in non-severe SARS-CoV-2 infection. Study background: Chains stayed unpaired after sequencing of bulk RNA from unsorted whole blood. Study outcomes and limitations: The study's VDJdb matching favored anti-spike CD8 responses and missed private and CD4 specificities.

The TCR library protocol was used to attach unique molecular identifiers. These identifiers were attached to individual cDNA molecules. TCRdb independently ran MiXCR on the 5' RACE reads; one entry per CDR3 protein. The sample contains approximately 50,000 distinct CDR3 sequences, approximately 7.6% of which appear only once. The sequenced sample was whole blood. The sequence came from an adult who was a healthcare worker with PCR-confirmed SARS-CoV-2 infection or an uninfected control (not recorded which).

Here the CDR3 DNA reads TGTGCCAGCAGCCTCTCCTCAGGGGGCGGGAACACTGAAGCTTTCTTT. This encodes CASSLSSGGGNTEAFF. The rearrangement uses TRBV3-1 and TRBJ1-1, with 8 bases identical to TRBD1. The CDR3 has 16 amino acids. Germline V gives CDR1 LGHDT, CDR2 YNNKEL (reference sequence). Trimming cost V 4 bases and J 1 base; bases outside gene matches: 8.